The next 13 T cell receptor beta chains were all read from a single sample in a study of blood T cells in healthy people across ages (dated by TCRdb to the mid-2010s). The library was prepared using 5' RACE. Data came from an Illumina HiSeq 2500. The second PCR ran for about 6 to 12 cycles and used a J-beta primer mix along with a sample-barcoded 5' primer. TCRdb passed the public sequencing reads through fastp at Q25 and MiXCR, retaining productive beta sequences. Every entry covers one CDR3 protein and lists the most common genes and DNA from its rows. Within this sample are about 900,000 distinct CDR3 sequences, with roughly 50% of them counted one time only. 13% of the sample belongs to the ten largest clones. Material for sequencing was blood. Receptor source: a man aged 25-45 years in good health.

This clonotype was detected a few times. This chain connects TRBV3-1 to TRBJ1-4; possible D gene TRBD1, 5 bases. V was pared by 3 bases and J by 1 base, with 15 bases between. Germline V gene lookup returns CDR1 LGHDT and CDR2 YNNKEL (reference sequence). This CDR3 comprises 17 residues. The CDR3 loop reads CASSQSPMGGTNEKLFF. CDR3 DNA: TGTGCCAGCAGCCAGTCCCCTATGGGGGGAACTAATGAAAAACTGTTTTTT.

The chain links TRBV6-5 to TRBJ2-2, with 8 positions matching TRBD1. The V segment lost 1 base and the J segment 1 base; nucleotides outside the gene matches: 5. The germline CDR1 and CDR2 sequences are MNHEY and SVGAGI. This CDR3 comprises 17 residues. The CDR3 DNA reads TGTGCCAGCAGTTACTTGTCAGGGGGCTGGAACACCGGGGAGCTGTTTTTT. As protein: CASSYLSGGWNTGELFF.

The V and J genes are TRBV7-3 and TRBJ2-1; 9 nucleotides agree with TRBD2. CDR1 is SGHTA, CDR2 FQGTGA, per germline. This CDR3 is built from 16 residues. Unmatched junction bases numbered 6, after V lost 2 bases and J lost 4 bases. DNA of the CDR3: TGTGCCAGCAGCTTAGGAAGCGGGGGGCAATACAATGAGCAGTTCTTC. This encodes CASSLGSGGQYNEQFF.

The rearrangement links TRBV28 to TRBJ1-4; maybe TRBD1 (5 bases). Trimming took off 5 bases at V and 14 bases at J, with 24 bases between the two ends. Germline V gene sequence: CDR1 MDHEN, CDR2 SYDVKM. CDR3 length: 15 amino acids. The chain's CDR3 is CASSAPTEGFGGLFF. CDR3 DNA sequence: TGTGCCAGCAGTGCCCCGACAGAGGGTTTTGGAGGGCTGTTTTTT.

The chain links TRBV11-2 to TRBJ2-7, with 11 bases that match TRBD2. J lost 7 bases, V lost 6 bases, and 11 bases had no gene match. The V gene's germline CDR1 is SGHAT and CDR2 FQNNGV. This CDR3 region has 15 residues. The CDR3 sequence is CASREPGLADNEQYF. For the CDR3, the DNA is TGTGCCAGCAGGGAACCGGGACTAGCGGACAATGAGCAGTACTTC.

The rearrangement uses TRBV28 and TRBJ1-6, with 7 bases lining up with TRBD1. With V trimmed by 7 bases and J by 9 bases, 9 bases remained unmatched. Germline V CDR1 and CDR2: MDHEN, SYDVKM. The CDR3 is 14 residues long. The CDR3 sequence: CASNKLQGISPLHF. In nucleotides, the CDR3 is TGTGCCAGCAACAAACTACAGGGGATTTCACCCCTCCACTTT. Complete variable domain (other parts from reference TRBV28 and TRBJ1-6): DVKVTQSSRYLVKRTGEKVFLECVQDMDHENMFWYRQDPGLGLRLIYFSYDVKMKEKGDIPEGYSVSREKKERFSLILESASTNQTSMYLCASNKLQGISPLHFGNGTRLTVT.

This sequence joins TRBV3-1 and TRBJ2-1; D perhaps matches TRBD2 (5 bases). V lost 4 bases and J lost 0, with 13 bases in between. The CDR3 runs to 16 residues. From germline, CDR1 is LGHDT and CDR2 YNNKEL (reference sequence). The chain's CDR3 is CASSRKLDNSYNEQFF. The CDR3 nucleotides read TGTGCCAGCAGCCGGAAACTAGACAACTCCTACAATGAGCAGTTCTTC.

This clonotype was picked up a small number of times. The chain couples TRBV28 to TRBJ2-1; weak D call: TRBD1 (6 bases). The CDR3 contains 14 residues. Germline V lookup: CDR1 MDHEN, CDR2 SYDVKM. Trimming removed 7 bases at V and 9 bases at J, with 19 bases between. CDR3: CASITNTGLGEQFF. Written as DNA, the CDR3 is TGTGCCAGCATCACCAATACAGGGTTAGGTGAGCAGTTCTTC.

This clonotype showed up many times. This chain links TRBV6-2 or TRBV6-3 with TRBJ2-1, with D possibly being TRBD2 (6 bases). The V gene's germline CDR1 is MNHEY and CDR2 SVGEGT. The CDR3 runs 14 residues. The V and J ends lost 2 bases and 4 bases respectively, with 9 bases between them. Written as DNA, the CDR3 is TGTGCCAGCAGTTACGGGGGGTCGTACAATGAGCAGTTCTTC. It codes for CASSYGGSYNEQFF.

The chain employs TRBV5-1 and TRBJ2-1; a possible D gene is TRBD1 (5 bases). Germline-derived CDR1 and CDR2 are SGHRS and YFSETQ. Trimming took off 5 bases at V and 7 bases at J, with 16 bases between the two ends. This CDR3 comprises 14 residues. The CDR3 DNA sequence: TGCGCCAGCAGATCAGGGTACGCTAGGAATGAGCAGTTCTTC. It translates to CASRSGYARNEQFF.

This clonotype was seen only a few times. This chain joins TRBV12-3 or TRBV12-4 and TRBJ2-5; 7 nucleotides line up with TRBD2. V shed 3 bases and J 0 bases; nucleotides not matched to a gene: 10. The CDR3 is made up of 17 amino acids. The CDR3: CASSFGGGNSYQETQYF. The CDR3 nucleotides are TGTGCCAGCAGTTTCGGCGGGGGTAACTCGTACCAAGAGACCCAGTACTTC.

This clonotype was seen a single time. The V and J genes are TRBV12-3 or TRBV12-4 and TRBJ2-7; 8 bases align to TRBD1. The junction had 13 bases not matched to a gene; V was cut back by 2 bases and J by 7 bases. The CDR3 has 16 residues. This CDR3 reads CASSLPGTGRANEQYF. As DNA, the CDR3 is TGTGCCAGCAGTTTACCCGGGACAGGTCGGGCCAATGAGCAGTACTTC.

There are a few counts of this clonotype. This chain joins TRBV2 and TRBJ2-7; possible D gene TRBD2, 5 bases. The CDR3 length is 13 residues. Trimming pared 4 bases from V and 7 bases from J, leaving 14 bases between. In germline, CDR1 is SNHLY, CDR2 FYNNEI. CDR3: CASSGLPPGEQYF. CDR3 nucleotide sequence: TGTGCCAGCAGTGGTCTACCACCGGGGGAGCAGTACTTC.